Each of the 8 T cell receptor beta chains below was sequenced from the same sample in a study of blood T cell repertoires in COVID-19. Sequenced by immunoSEQ multiplex PCR; TCRdb stores in-frame clones only, minus some. Of about 260,000 clones detected, 85% to 90% appear once; the ten largest clones hold about 1%. The sequenced material came from PBMCs or T cells enriched from blood (not recorded which). Every receptor here comes from a man aged 45-65 years who had been exposed to COVID-19.

The V and J genes are TRBV27 and TRBJ1-2, with 9 bases that match TRBD1. Losses at the gene ends were 6 bases for V and 4 bases for J; bases not matched to a gene: 15. CDR3 length: 17 amino acids. CDR1 is MNHEY, CDR2 SMNVEV, per germline (reference sequence). CDR3 nucleotides: TGTGCCAGCAGCTCTCGAGATGGGACAGGGAAAACCTATGGCTACACCTTC. Translating gives CASSSRDGTGKTYGYTF.

V usage is TRBV2 and J usage is TRBJ2-7, with no clear D. The CDR3 loop spans 13 amino acids. CDR1 SNHLY and CDR2 FYNNEI come from the germline V gene. Between the trimmed V and J ends, which lost 4 bases and 3 bases, there was a span of 10 bases. The DNA of the CDR3 is TGTGCCAGCAGTGGCCACAGTGACTACGAGCAGTACGTC. Its protein is CASSGHSDYEQYV.

The V and J genes are TRBV28 and TRBJ1-5, with D perhaps matching TRBD1 (5 bases). V lost 6 bases and J 6 bases, leaving 9 bases between the germline ends. The V gene's germline CDR1 is MDHEN and CDR2 SYDVKM. There are 12 residues in the CDR3. CDR3: CASRPDSQPQHF. Written as DNA, the CDR3 is TGTGCCAGCAGGCCAGACAGTCAGCCCCAGCATTTT.

The CDR3 is CASSGREKLFF. CDR3 sequence (DNA): TGTGCCAGCAGTGGTCGGGAAAAACTGTTTTTT. The V gene is TRBV19, the J gene TRBJ1-4; D is ambiguous. CDR3 length: 11 residues. Germline V gives CDR1 LNHDA, CDR2 SQIVND (reference sequence). Trimming took 9 bases from V and 8 from J, leaving 10 bases between them.

This rearrangement joins TRBV12-3 or TRBV12-4 to TRBJ1-1; a weak D match, TRBD1 (5 bases). The germline V and J ends were trimmed by 2 bases and 9 bases, with 13 bases remaining between them. The CDR3 consists of 13 residues. Here the CDR3 DNA reads TGTGCCAGCAGTTTAAGCGGGGGGACCCAAGCTTTCTTT. Translating gives CASSLSGGTQAFF.

This chain joins TRBV11-2 and TRBJ2-7, with D possibly being TRBD1 (6 bases). The CDR3 loop spans 14 amino acids. Germline-derived CDR1 and CDR2 are SGHAT and FQNNGV. V was cut by 1 base and J by 5 bases, with 12 bases left in between. The CDR3 DNA follows: TGTGCCAGCAGCTTAGGCCCAGGGGACCACGAGCAGTACGTC. This codes for CASSLGPGDHEQYV.

This clone was detected once. This chain uses TRBV29-1 with TRBJ2-1; 8 nucleotides line up with TRBD1. V was pared by 7 bases and J by 1 base, with 3 bases of the junction left unmatched. CDR3 length equals 13 residues. Germline assignment: CDR1 SQVTM and CDR2 ANQGSEA. The CDR3, as DNA: TGCAGCGCCGGACAGGGTTCCTACAATGAGCAGTTCTTC. This sequence encodes CSAGQGSYNEQFF.

The rearrangement links TRBV3-1 (or the pseudogene TRBV3-2) to TRBJ1-4, with 7 bases matching TRBD1. The CDR3 loop spans 14 amino acids. CDR1 LGHDT and CDR2 YNNKEL come from the germline V gene (reference sequence). The V gene end was trimmed by 0 bases and the J gene end by 8 bases; junction bases not matched to a gene: 3. The CDR3 nucleotides are TGTGCCAGCAGCCAAGATTTCAGGGGGGAAAAACTGTTTTTT. It yields the protein CASSQDFRGEKLFF.